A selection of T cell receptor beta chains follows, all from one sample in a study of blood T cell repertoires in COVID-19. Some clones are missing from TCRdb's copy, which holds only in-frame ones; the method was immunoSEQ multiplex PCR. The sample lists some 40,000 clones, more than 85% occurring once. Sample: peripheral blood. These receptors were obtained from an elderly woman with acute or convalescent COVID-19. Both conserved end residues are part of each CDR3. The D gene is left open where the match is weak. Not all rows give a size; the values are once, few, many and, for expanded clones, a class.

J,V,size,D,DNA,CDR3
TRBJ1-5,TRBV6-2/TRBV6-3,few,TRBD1,TGTGCCAGCAGTGACAGCGACAGGGTCGGCAATCAGCCCCAGCATTTT,CASSDSDRVGNQPQHF
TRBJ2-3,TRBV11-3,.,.,TGTGCCAGCAGCCCATCTCGGTCCACAGATACGCAGTATTTT,CASSPSRSTDTQYF
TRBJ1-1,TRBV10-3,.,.,TGTGCCATCAGTGAGTCGTCGGGGAACACTGAAGCTTTCTTT,CAISESSGNTEAFF
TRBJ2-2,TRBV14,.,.,TGTGCCAGCAGCCAAGTTGCAGGGATGTCCACCGGGGAGCTGTTTTTT,CASSQVAGMSTGELFF
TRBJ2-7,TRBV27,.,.,TGTGCCAGCGGTTACAACCTCGACTACTACGAGCAGTACTTC,CASGYNLDYYEQYF
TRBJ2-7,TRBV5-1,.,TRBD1,TGCGCCAGCAGCTCCGGACAGGGTACCTACGAGCAGTACTTC,CASSSGQGTYEQYF
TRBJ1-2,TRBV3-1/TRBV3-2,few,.,TGTGCCAGCAGCCAAGACATAGGGGAGGATGGCTACACCTTC,CASSQDIGEDGYTF
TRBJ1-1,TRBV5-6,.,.,TGTGCCAGCAGCTGGGGGCCTGCTACTGAAACTGAAGCTTTCTTT,CASSWGPATETEAFF
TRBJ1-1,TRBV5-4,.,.,TGTGCCAGCAGCTTGACCACACGGAACACTGAAGCTTTCTTT,CASSLTTRNTEAFF
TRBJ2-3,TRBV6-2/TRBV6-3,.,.,TGTGCCAGCAGTTCGGTCTTGCCCGCCACAGATACGCAGTATTTT,CASSSVLPATDTQYF
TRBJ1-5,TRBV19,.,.,TGTGCCAGTGGCGACCGGGGGGCCCTCAATCAGCCCCAGCATTTT,CASGDRGALNQPQHF
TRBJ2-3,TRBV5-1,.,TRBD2,TGCGCCAGCAGCTCAGCGGGGTTTCCCACAGATACGCAGTATTTT,CASSSAGFPTDTQYF
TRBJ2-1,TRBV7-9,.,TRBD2,TGTGCCGGGATAGCGGGGGACACCTACAATGAGCAGTTCTTC,CAGIAGDTYNEQFF
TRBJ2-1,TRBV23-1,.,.,TGCGCCAGCAGTCAAGATGAGTGGGGCGAGCAGTTCTTC,CASSQDEWGEQFF
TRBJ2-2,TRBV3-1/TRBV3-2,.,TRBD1,TGTGCCAGCAGCCAAGACGCACAGGGGGACACCGGGGAGCTGTTTTTT,CASSQDAQGDTGELFF
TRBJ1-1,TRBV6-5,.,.,TGTGCCAGCAGACAGGGTGGCACTGAAGCTTTCTTT,CASRQGGTEAFF
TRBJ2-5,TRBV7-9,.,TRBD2,TGTGCCAGCAGCCTTGGACTAGCGGGGGGCCAATTGGAGACCCAGTACTTC,CASSLGLAGGQLETQYF
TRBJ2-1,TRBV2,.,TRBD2,TGTGCCAGCAGCTCTTCTAGCGGGGGATCGGGTGAGCAGTTCTTC,CASSSSSGGSGEQFF
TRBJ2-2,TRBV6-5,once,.,TGTGCCAGCAGTTACTCGGACAGCACCGGGGAGCTGTTTTTT,CASSYSDSTGELFF
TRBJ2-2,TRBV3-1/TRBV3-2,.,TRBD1,TGTGCCAGCAGCTACAGGACAGGCACGAACACCGGGGAGCTGTTTTTT,CASSYRTGTNTGELFF
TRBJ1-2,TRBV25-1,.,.,TGTGCCAGCAGTCGGGGAGGGTTAGCTAACTATGGCTACACCTTC,CASSRGGLANYGYTF
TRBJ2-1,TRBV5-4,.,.,TGTGCCAGCAGCCCCGGGGGAAGGGCACCAAACAATGAGCAGTTCTTC,CASSPGGRAPNNEQFF
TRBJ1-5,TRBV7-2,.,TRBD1,TGTGCCAGCAGCTTAGGTGGGACAGGGAATCAGCCCCAGCATTTT,CASSLGGTGNQPQHF
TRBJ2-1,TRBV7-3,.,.,TGTGCCAGCAGCTTAACGGGCGCGGGGTGGTACAATGAGCAGTTCTTC,CASSLTGAGWYNEQFF
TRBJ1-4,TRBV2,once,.,TGTGCCAGCAGATGGGGGGTCGGTGAAAAACTGTTTTTT,CASRWGVGEKLFF
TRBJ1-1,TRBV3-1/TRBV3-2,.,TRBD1,TGTGCCAGCAGCCATGGACAGGGGGCGAACACTGAAGCTTTCTTT,CASSHGQGANTEAFF
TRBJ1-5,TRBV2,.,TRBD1,TGTGCCAGCAGCGCGGACAGGGGACCACTTCAGCCCCAGCATTTT,CASSADRGPLQPQHF
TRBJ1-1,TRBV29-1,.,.,TGCAGCGTTGGGCGGGGTCGTTCCACTGAAGCTTTCTTT,CSVGRGRSTEAFF
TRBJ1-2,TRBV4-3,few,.,TGCGCCAGCAGCCAAGATAACTTCCTGGACTATGGCTACACCTTC,CASSQDNFLDYGYTF
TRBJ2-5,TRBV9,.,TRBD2,TGTGCCAGCAGCGTAGAGTCCGGGACTAGCGGGGGACACCAAGAGACCCAGTACTTC,CASSVESGTSGGHQETQYF
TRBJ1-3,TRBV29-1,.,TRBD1,TGCAGCGTTGTGGGACAGGGGGCAGACACCATATATTTT,CSVVGQGADTIYF
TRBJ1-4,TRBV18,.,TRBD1,TGTGCCAGCTCACCAGGGGTCGGACAGGGGAGACTGTTTTTT,CASSPGVGQGRLFF
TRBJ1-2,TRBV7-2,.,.,TGTGCCAGCAGCCCGGAAAGGGCGGGTGGCTACACCTTC,CASSPERAGGYTF
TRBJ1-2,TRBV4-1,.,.,TGCGCCAGCAGCCAACCTGACACCAAAGACTATGGCTACACCTTC,CASSQPDTKDYGYTF
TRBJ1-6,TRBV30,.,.,TGTGCCTGGAGTGTTCAGAATTCACCCCTCCACTTT,CAWSVQNSPLHF
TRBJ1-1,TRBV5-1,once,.,TGCGCCAGCAGCCCCGTGGGGGCGAACACTGAAGCTTTCTTT,CASSPVGANTEAFF
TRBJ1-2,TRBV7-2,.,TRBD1,TGTGCCAGCAGCACAAGACAGGGGTACGGCTATGGCTACACCTTC,CASSTRQGYGYGYTF
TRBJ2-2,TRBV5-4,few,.,TGTGCCAGCAGTATAGAAGTCGGGGAGCTGTTTTTT,CASSIEVGELFF
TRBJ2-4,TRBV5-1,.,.,TGCGCCAGCAGCTTGACTAGAGGAGAAAACATTCAGTACTTC,CASSLTRGENIQYF
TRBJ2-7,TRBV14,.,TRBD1,TGTGCCAGCAGCCCGGGACAGGGCTACGAGCAGTACTTC,CASSPGQGYEQYF
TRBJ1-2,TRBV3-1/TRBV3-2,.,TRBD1,TGTGCCAGCAGCCGGAGGACAGGGGTCGGGAACTATGGCTACACCTTC,CASSRRTGVGNYGYTF
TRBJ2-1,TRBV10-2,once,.,TGCGCCAGCACCGACAGCCGAGCCTACAATGAGCAGTTCTTC,CASTDSRAYNEQFF
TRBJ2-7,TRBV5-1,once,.,TGCGCCAGCAGTCCAGACTCCTTTTACCCCTACGAGCAGTACTTC,CASSPDSFYPYEQYF
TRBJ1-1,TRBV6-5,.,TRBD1,TGTGCCAGCAGTTCGACAGGGACTGAAGCTTTCTTT,CASSSTGTEAFF
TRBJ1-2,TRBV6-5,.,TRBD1,TGTGCCAGCAGTTACTCGAGGCAGGGGGGAGATGGCTACACCTTC,CASSYSRQGGDGYTF
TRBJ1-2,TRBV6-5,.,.,TGTGCCAGCAGTACCACCAGGGGCCCCCACTATGGCTACACCTTC,CASSTTRGPHYGYTF
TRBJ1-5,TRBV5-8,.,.,TGTGCCAGCAGCTTGGATCCAGGGTATCAGCCCCAGCATTTT,CASSLDPGYQPQHF
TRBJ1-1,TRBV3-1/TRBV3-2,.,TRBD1,TGTGCCAGCAGCCAAGAGCGGGTGGACAGGGGCAGGACAGCTTTCTTT,CASSQERVDRGRTAFF
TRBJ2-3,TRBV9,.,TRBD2,TGTGCCAGCAGCCCCTGGGAGGGGAGCACAGATACGCAGTATTTT,CASSPWEGSTDTQYF
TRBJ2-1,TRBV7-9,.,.,TGTGCCAGCAGCTCGCAAGGGGGTAATGAGCAGTTCTTC,CASSSQGGNEQFF
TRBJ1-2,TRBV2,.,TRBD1,TGTGCCAGCAGTGCGGACAGGGTTTATGGCTACACCTTC,CASSADRVYGYTF
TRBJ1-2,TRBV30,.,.,TGTGCCTGGAGCTTACCTCGGGGGGCGCGGGGCGACTATGGCTACACCTTC,CAWSLPRGARGDYGYTF
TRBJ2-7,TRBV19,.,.,TGTGCCAGTAGTGCCGGCTACGAGCAGTACTTC,CASSAGYEQYF
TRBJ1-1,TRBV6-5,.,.,TGTGCCAGCAGGGGAACAGGGCTGAACACTGAAGCTTTCTTT,CASRGTGLNTEAFF
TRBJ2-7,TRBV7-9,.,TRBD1,TGTGCCAGCAGCCCTCGCTTGGGACAGAGCTCCTACGAGCAGTACTTC,CASSPRLGQSSYEQYF